Shown below are 19 T cell receptor beta chains from a single sample sequenced in a study of blood T cell repertoires in COVID-19 (dated by TCRdb to 2019 to 2021). The library relied on the immunoSEQ multiplex PCR assay. What TCRdb holds here is the immuneACCESS table cut down to in-frame rearrangements. Part of the clones is not present; checked against another copy, under half of the missing clones reflect an unresolved V gene, and the others are unexplained. For this sample there are approximately 190,000 clones; 84% appear just once. The biggest ten clones account for around 5.5% of the sample. The sample comprised peripheral blood. These receptors all come from a woman in her 70s with active or convalescent COVID-19.

This rearrangement joins TRBV24-1 to TRBJ2-1; 13 positions agree with TRBD2. Trimming removed 3 bases from V and 5 bases from J; junction bases left unmatched: 3. The CDR3 is 16 residues long. Germline V gene lookup returns CDR1 KGHDR and CDR2 SFDVKD. The CDR3 spells CATSDPGLAGDNEQFF. The DNA for the CDR3 is TGTGCCACCAGTGATCCAGGACTAGCGGGAGACAATGAGCAGTTCTTC.

This clone was recorded once. This chain connects TRBV3-1 (or the pseudogene TRBV3-2) to TRBJ2-5, with TRBD2 matching 9 bases. The CDR3 contains 14 residues. Losses at the gene ends were 1 base for V and 7 bases for J; bases not matched to a gene: 4. In germline, CDR1 is LGHDT, CDR2 YNNKEL (reference sequence). The CDR3 loop reads CASSQGLAVATQYF. CDR3 nucleotides: TGTGCCAGCAGCCAAGGACTAGCGGTTGCGACCCAGTACTTC.

The table lists this clone with a few counts. The rearrangement joins TRBV2 to TRBJ2-3; possibly TRBD2 for D (5 bases). This CDR3 is built from 16 residues. V was cut by 3 bases and J by 0 bases, with 13 bases left in between. Per germline, CDR1 SNHLY and CDR2 FYNNEI. For the CDR3, the DNA is TGTGCCAGCAGTGAGAGCGGTTCCGCTAGCACAGATACGCAGTATTTT. Its protein is CASSESGSASTDTQYF.

The rearrangement joins TRBV2 to TRBJ2-7; 8 bases are shared with TRBD1. The CDR3 loop spans 15 amino acids. CDR1 SNHLY and CDR2 FYNNEI come from the germline V gene. Trimming took 6 bases from V and 1 from J; bases not matched to a gene: 8. The CDR3 sequence is CASRAGQVLSYEQYF. For the CDR3, the DNA is TGTGCCAGCAGGGCGGGACAGGTATTATCCTACGAGCAGTACTTC. Variable domain in full (rest from reference TRBV2 and TRBJ2-7): EPEVTQTPSHQVTQMGQEVILRCVPISNHLYFYWYRQILGQKVEFLVSFYNNEISEKSEIFDDQFSVERPDGSNFTLKIRSTKLEDSAMYFCASRAGQVLSYEQYFGPGTRLTVT.

This sequence joins TRBV9 and TRBJ2-7; TRBD1 matches at 7 bases. The CDR3 consists of 13 residues. Per germline, CDR1 SGDLS and CDR2 YYNGEE. Germline trimming cut 2 bases from V and 6 bases from J; bases unmatched to any gene: 5. CDR3 bases: TGTGCCAGCAGCGTCGCAGGGGGAGCCGAGCAGTACTTC. It translates to CASSVAGGAEQYF. The variable domain in full, with the rest retrieved from reference TRBV9 and TRBJ2-7, is DSGVTQTPKHLITATGQRVTLRCSPRSGDLSVYWYQQSLDQGLQFLIQYYNGEERAKGNILERFSAQQFPDLHSELNLSSLELGDSALYFCASSVAGGAEQYFGPGTRLTVT.

The J gene is TRBJ1-4, the V gene TRBV10-3; 7 nucleotides match TRBD1. The ends lost 5 bases at V and 3 bases at J; junction bases unmatched: 3. This CDR3 has 14 residues. CDR1 is ENHRY and CDR2 is SYGVKD in the germline V gene. This CDR3 reads CAISPGTANEKLFF. The CDR3 DNA is TGTGCCATCAGTCCCGGGACAGCTAATGAAAAACTGTTTTTT.

This clone appeared a few times. The rearrangement joins TRBV6-6 to TRBJ1-6; 9 bases match TRBD1. Germline CDR1 MNHNY, CDR2 SVGAGI (reference sequence). CDR3 length equals 14 residues. V shed 2 bases and J 9 bases; nucleotides not matched to a gene: 2. The CDR3 region is CASSYPQGASPLHF. CDR3 nucleotide sequence: TGTGCCAGCAGTTACCCACAGGGGGCTTCACCCCTCCACTTT.

The genes are TRBV19 and TRBJ2-1; maybe TRBD2 (5 bases). Trimming took 6 bases from V and 2 from J, leaving 14 bases between them. The CDR3 extends over 15 amino acids. Germline V gene data show CDR1 as LNHDA and CDR2 as SQIVND (reference sequence). In DNA form, the CDR3 reads TGTGCCAGTAGGACCCCGGGGAGACCCTACAATGAGCAGTTCTTC. Its protein is CASRTPGRPYNEQFF. Complete variable domain (other parts from reference TRBV19 and TRBJ2-1): DGGITQSPKYLFRKEGQNVTLSCEQNLNHDAMYWYRQDPGQGLRLIYYSQIVNDFQKGDIAEGYSVSREKKESFPLTVTSAQKNPTAFYLCASRTPGRPYNEQFFGPGTRLTVL.

The chain employs TRBV6-5 and TRBJ2-7; 9 positions match TRBD1. The CDR3 loop spans 12 amino acids. Germline V lookup: CDR1 MNHEY, CDR2 SVGAGI. V was pared by 5 bases and J by 5 bases, with 1 base of the junction left unmatched. Here the CDR3 reads CASSRTGDEQYF. DNA of the CDR3: TGTGCCAGCAGTCGGACAGGGGACGAGCAGTACTTC.

In its sample, this clone was seen once. This sequence joins TRBV7-7 and TRBJ2-5; TRBD1 agrees at 11 bases. The CDR3 contains 18 residues. With V trimmed by 3 bases and J by 4 bases, 13 bases remained unmatched. The germline CDR1 and CDR2 sequences are SSHAT and FNYEAQ (reference sequence). The CDR3 DNA reads TGTGCCAGCAGCTTCCCGGGACAGGGGGAAGTGTTTTTAGAGACCCAGTACTTC. Residues: CASSFPGQGEVFLETQYF.

This chain links TRBV2 with TRBJ2-1; 14 bases align to TRBD2. The J segment lost 9 bases and the V segment lost 10 bases, leaving 11 bases of the junction unmatched. There are 15 residues in the CDR3. The germline V gene encodes CDR1 SNHLY and CDR2 FYNNEI. CDR3 DNA sequence: TGTGCCACCAAGCCGGGACTAGCGGGAGAGGGTGAGCAGTTCTTC. Translating it yields CATKPGLAGEGEQFF.

The chain carries TRBV30 and TRBJ2-1, with 9 bases aligning to TRBD2. V lost 5 bases to trimming and J lost 8 bases; unmatched junction nucleotides: 13. This CDR3 is 15 amino acids long. Germline V gene sequence: CDR1 GTSNPN, CDR2 SVGIG (reference sequence). The CDR3 reads CAWLGAGGPTDEQFF. The CDR3 bases are TGTGCCTGGCTGGGGGCGGGAGGGCCGACGGATGAGCAGTTCTTC.

The count of this clone is one. V and J are TRBV9 and TRBJ2-3; a possible D gene is TRBD2 (7 bases). This CDR3 is built from 16 residues. V lost 4 bases and J lost 2, with 17 bases in between. The germline gives CDR1 SGDLS, CDR2 YYNGEE. CDR3 nucleotides: TGTGCCAGCAGCCCCGGGGGGCGGGAAAACACAGATACGCAGTATTTT. Translation: CASSPGGRENTDTQYF.

The V and J genes are TRBV13 and TRBJ2-1, with 7 bases that match TRBD2. The CDR3 is 16 residues long. Trimming took 5 bases from V and 0 from J; bases not matched to a gene: 7. Germline values: CDR1 PRHDT, CDR2 FYEKMQ (reference sequence). CDR3 DNA sequence: TGTGCCAGCAGCGATAGAGCGGGGAGCTCCTACAATGAGCAGTTCTTC. This sequence encodes CASSDRAGSSYNEQFF.

The V gene is TRBV20-1, the J gene TRBJ1-2, with D uncertain. Trimming stripped 6 bases from V and 8 bases from J, with 13 bases between. In germline, CDR1 is DFQATT, CDR2 SNEGSKA (reference sequence). The CDR3 is made up of 11 amino acids. The chain's CDR3 is CSAERRKGYTF. CDR3 nucleotide sequence: TGCAGTGCCGAGAGGCGGAAGGGCTACACCTTC.

The rearrangement uses TRBV11-3 and TRBJ1-1, with D maybe TRBD1 (5 bases). The V gene lost 6 bases and the J gene lost 2 bases, with 10 bases spanning the gap. The CDR3 length is 13 residues. The germline CDR1 and CDR2 sequences are SGHNT and YENEEA. The CDR3 spells CASSSDSNTEAFF. CDR3 in DNA: TGTGCCAGCAGTTCTGACAGCAACACTGAAGCTTTCTTT.

This clone has only one observation. This chain uses TRBV29-1 with TRBJ2-1; a weak D match, TRBD2 (6 bases). The germline gives CDR1 SQVTM, CDR2 ANQGSEA. The CDR3 is made up of 12 amino acids. The V gene lost 7 bases and the J gene lost 6 bases, with 13 bases spanning the gap. The CDR3: CSAVDYSNEQFF. The CDR3 region has the DNA TGCAGCGCAGTGGACTACTCCAATGAGCAGTTCTTC.

The chain combines TRBV6-1 with TRBJ2-3, with D possibly being TRBD1 (5 bases). The V gene's germline CDR1 is MNHNS and CDR2 SASEGT. The CDR3 is 18 amino acids. V dropped 4 bases and J dropped 2 bases, with 22 bases sitting between them. The CDR3 region is CASSVTTNRYPSTDTQYF. In DNA form, the CDR3 reads TGTGCCAGCAGTGTAACAACAAACAGGTATCCGTCCACAGATACGCAGTATTTT.

This chain uses TRBV5-1 with TRBJ1-1; D is possibly TRBD1 (5 bases). The V end was cut by 2 bases, the J end by 3 bases, with 17 bases between. Germline assignment: CDR1 SGHRS and CDR2 YFSETQ. CDR3 length equals 16 residues. The CDR3 loop is CASSLTTGGEYTEAFF. DNA of the CDR3: TGCGCCAGCAGCTTAACCACAGGCGGGGAGTACACTGAAGCTTTCTTT. The full variable domain, completed using reference TRBV5-1 and TRBJ1-1, is KAGVTQTPRYLIKTRGQQVTLSCSPISGHRSVSWYQQTPGQGLQFLFEYFSETQRNKGNFPGRFSGRQFSNSRSEMNVSTLELGDSALYLCASSLTTGGEYTEAFFGQGTRLTVV.